Each of the 17 T cell receptor beta chains below was sequenced from the same sample in a study of a mutant IDH1 vaccine in newly diagnosed glioma. These receptors' antigens are unknown. Time point specified: week 23, last vaccination. In every dose of vaccine, 300 ug of mutant IDH1 20-mer peptide was given alongside topical imiquimod. TCRdb keeps only in-frame clones here, not all; method: immunoSEQ multiplex PCR. This table has tens of thousands of clones, 87% appearing once. Source: PBMCs, taken from a glioma patient whose treatment included an IDH1 peptide vaccine. These receptor sequences come from a man aged 40-50 years with glioma.

This clone came up once. CDR3 DNA sequence: TGTGCCAGCAGCCCTTGGGCTAGCGGGATCGAGACCCAGTACTTC. Translation: CASSPWASGIETQYF. This sequence joins TRBV6-5 and TRBJ2-5, with TRBD2 matching 9 bases. Germline V gene lookup returns CDR1 MNHEY and CDR2 SVGAGI. The CDR3 runs 15 residues. V gave up 6 bases and J gave up 5 bases; unmatched junction bases: 10.

The J gene is TRBJ2-7, the V gene TRBV6-1; D is uncertain. Per the germline V gene, CDR1 is MNHNS and CDR2 is SASEGT. CDR3 size: 13 residues. Trimming removed 6 bases from V and 5 bases from J, with 14 bases in between. As DNA, the CDR3 is TGTGCCAGCAGGCAACATCTTCTCGACGAGCAGTACTTC. It encodes CASRQHLLDEQYF.

This rearrangement joins TRBV4-2 to TRBJ2-7; 11 bases are shared with TRBD2. The germline V gene has CDR1 LGHNA and CDR2 YNFKEQ. The length of the CDR3 is 16 residues. The V segment lost 1 base and the J segment 0 bases; nucleotides outside the gene matches: 2. CDR3 sequence reads: CASSQAGTSGSYEQYF. The CDR3 nucleotides are TGTGCCAGCAGCCAAGCGGGGACTAGCGGCTCCTACGAGCAGTACTTC.

This clone showed up just a few times. The chain recombines TRBV7-2 with TRBJ1-1; no definite D call. This CDR3 comprises 13 residues. CDR1 SGHTA and CDR2 FQGNSA come from the germline V gene. Between the trimmed V and J ends, which lost 1 base and 0 bases, there was a span of 3 bases. The DNA for the CDR3 is TGTGCCAGCAGCTTAGTCATGAACACTGAAGCTTTCTTT. Protein sequence: CASSLVMNTEAFF.

The chain carries TRBV28 and TRBJ1-5, with 8 bases aligning to TRBD1. Germline CDR1 reads MDHEN; CDR2 reads SYDVKM. The CDR3 covers 14 residues. V trimming: 6 bases; J trimming: 9 bases; junction bases outside the gene matches: 10. CDR3 sequence: CASSTDRDRGPQHF. The CDR3 DNA is TGTGCCAGCAGCACGGACAGGGATCGCGGGCCCCAGCATTTT. The whole variable domain, filled in from reference TRBV28 and TRBJ1-5, reads DVKVTQSSRYLVKRTGEKVFLECVQDMDHENMFWYRQDPGLGLRLIYFSYDVKMKEKGDIPEGYSVSREKKERFSLILESASTNQTSMYLCASSTDRDRGPQHFGDGTRLSIL.

V usage is TRBV14 and J usage is TRBJ2-7, with 8 nucleotides matching TRBD1. Looked up from germline, CDR1 is SGHDN and CDR2 is FVKESK. There are 15 residues in the CDR3. The V gene end was trimmed by 4 bases and the J gene end by 5 bases; junction bases not matched to a gene: 10. CDR3 protein: CASSRMDRARDEQYF. The CDR3 coding sequence is TGTGCCAGCAGCCGAATGGACAGGGCGCGCGACGAGCAGTACTTC. Together with reference TRBV14 and TRBJ2-7, the CDR3 gives the full variable domain: EAGVTQFPSHSVIEKGQTVTLRCDPISGHDNLYWYRRVMGKEIKFLLHFVKESKQDESGMPNNRFLAERTGGTYSTLKVQPAELEDSGVYFCASSRMDRARDEQYFGPGTRLTVT.

The CDR3 DNA follows: TGTGCCAGCTCAAATACAGGGGAATTCTATGGCTACACCTTC. This sequence encodes CASSNTGEFYGYTF. The gene calls are TRBV18 and TRBJ1-2, with 7 bases fitting TRBD1. V gave up 5 bases and J gave up 4 bases; unmatched junction bases: 7. The CDR3 spans 14 residues. Germline CDR1 and CDR2: KGHSH and LQKENI.

The chain employs TRBV5-6 and TRBJ2-1; D uncertain. This CDR3 is built from 15 residues. CDR1 and CDR2 (germline): SGHDT, YYEEEE. V was shortened by 0 bases and J by 7 bases, with 14 bases between the two germline ends. DNA for the CDR3: TGTGCCAGCAGCTTGGCCACGTGGGGTTGGAATGAGCAGTTCTTC. Its protein product is CASSLATWGWNEQFF. The complete variable domain, with remaining parts taken from reference TRBV5-6 and TRBJ2-1, reads DAGVTQSPTHLIKTRGQQVTLRCSPKSGHDTVSWYQQALGQGPQFIFQYYEEEERQRGNFPDRFSGHQFPNYSSELNVNALLLGDSALYLCASSLATWGWNEQFFGPGTRLTVL.

The chain employs TRBV14 and TRBJ1-3; D is ambiguous. The ends were cut back, 3 bases at V and 1 base at J, with 10 bases in the middle. This CDR3 is 15 amino acids long. Germline CDR1 SGHDN, CDR2 FVKESK. The CDR3 spells CASSQYYGSGNTIYF. CDR3 bases: TGTGCCAGCAGCCAGTACTACGGTTCTGGAAACACCATATATTTT.

The chain recombines TRBV27 with TRBJ1-1, with a possible D match to TRBD1 (5 bases). CDR1 and CDR2 (germline): MNHEY, SMNVEV (reference sequence). The CDR3 runs 14 residues. The V end lost 2 bases, the J end lost 3 bases, and 10 bases lay between the germline ends. Written as DNA, the CDR3 is TGTGCCAGCAGTTTACTGGGGGGGTACACTGAAGCTTTCTTT. It translates to CASSLLGGYTEAFF.

CDR3: CASSFGEGSGKLFF. CDR3 nucleotide sequence: TGTGCCAGCAGTTTTGGTGAAGGGAGCGGAAAACTGTTTTTT. The chain combines TRBV28 with TRBJ1-4; the D is unclear. Trimming pared 3 bases from V and 10 bases from J, leaving 15 bases between. In germline, CDR1 is MDHEN, CDR2 SYDVKM. This CDR3 comprises 14 residues.

The gene calls are TRBV6-5 and TRBJ1-3; D gene unclear. V lost 2 bases to trimming and J lost 1 base, with 9 bases between them. The CDR3 has 15 residues. The germline gives CDR1 MNHEY, CDR2 SVGAGI. The CDR3 here is CASSYGYGSGNTIYF. CDR3 nucleotides: TGTGCCAGCAGTTACGGATACGGGTCTGGAAACACCATATATTTT.

The chain joins TRBV4-1 to TRBJ2-3, with D unresolved. The CDR3 consists of 16 residues. Germline lookup yields CDR1 MGHRA and CDR2 YSYEKL. V gave up 0 bases and J gave up 2 bases, with 12 bases separating them. Here the CDR3 reads CASSQDRNAPTDTQYF. Here the CDR3 DNA reads TGCGCCAGCAGCCAAGATCGAAACGCCCCCACAGATACGCAGTATTTT.

CDR3: CASSQRNPGQGSPTNEKLFF. CDR3 nucleotide sequence: TGCGCCAGCAGCCAACGGAATCCGGGACAGGGATCTCCGACTAATGAAAAACTGTTTTTT. V is TRBV4-1 and J is TRBJ1-4, with 9 bases identical to TRBD1. Germline lookup yields CDR1 MGHRA and CDR2 YSYEKL. Trimming at V came to 2 bases and at J to 2 bases, leaving 15 bases not matched to a gene. The CDR3 is 20 residues long.

The J gene is TRBJ1-1, the V gene TRBV11-2; D is unclear. The CDR3 loop spans 14 amino acids. The germline V gene has CDR1 SGHAT and CDR2 FQNNGV. Trimming left V 4 bases short and J 0 bases short, with 9 bases between. CDR3 loop: CASSSNPVNTEAFF. Written as DNA, the CDR3 is TGTGCCAGCAGCTCCAACCCGGTGAACACTGAAGCTTTCTTT.

This clone appeared a single time. CDR3 DNA sequence: TGTGCCAGTATTACCCCAGGGACTGAAGCTTTCTTT. Translation gives CASITPGTEAFF. This rearrangement joins TRBV19 to TRBJ1-1; D is perhaps TRBD1 (5 bases). This CDR3 comprises 12 residues. Between the trimmed V and J ends, which lost 7 bases and 5 bases, there was a span of 11 bases. CDR1 and CDR2 from the germline V gene are LNHDA and SQIVND (reference sequence).

The rearrangement links TRBV21-1 to TRBJ1-1; the table's TRBD1 call for D was not verified on the DNA. TRBV21-1 is described as a pseudogene. The CDR3 consists of 14 residues. The CDR3, as DNA: TGTGCCAGCAGCGGACAGCTCATGAACACTGAAGCTTTCTTT. Translated, it gives CASSGQLMNTEAFF.